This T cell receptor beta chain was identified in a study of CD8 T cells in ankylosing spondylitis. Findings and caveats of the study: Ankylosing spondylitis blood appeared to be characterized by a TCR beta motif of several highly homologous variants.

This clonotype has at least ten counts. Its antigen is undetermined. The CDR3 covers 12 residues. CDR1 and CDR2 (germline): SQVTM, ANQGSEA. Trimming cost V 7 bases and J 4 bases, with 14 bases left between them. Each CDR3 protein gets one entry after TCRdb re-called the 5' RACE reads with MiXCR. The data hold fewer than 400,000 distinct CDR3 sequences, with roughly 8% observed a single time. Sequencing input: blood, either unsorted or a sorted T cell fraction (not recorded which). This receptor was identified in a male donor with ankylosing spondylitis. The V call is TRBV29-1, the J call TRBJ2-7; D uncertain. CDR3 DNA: TGCAGCGCCGAAAGGCCCGGTTACGAGCAGTACTTC. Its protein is CSAERPGYEQYF.